Below, 27 T cell receptor beta chains from the same sample are listed, as sequenced in a study of T cells in Graves' hyperthyroidism and ophthalmopathy. Template material for amplifying TCR beta CDR3 regions consisted of RNA transcripts. TCR CDR3 regions were first amplified by RT-PCR with HTBI primers. TCRdb passed the multiplex PCR reads through MiXCR, listing each CDR3 protein once. This sample has around 800,000 distinct CDR3 sequences; roughly 40% occur once, and the top ten carry approximately 10%. Sample: blood. The receptor source for this set is a man between 18 and 29 years old with Graves' hyperthyroidism.

Details on this clonotype: The junction and the germline gene differ at one end; a read error may be behind it. J is TRBJ2-2 and V is TRBV7-9; 7 nucleotides match TRBD2. The CDR3 is made up of 14 amino acids. Germline CDR1 SEHNR, CDR2 FQNEAQ (reference sequence). CDR3 sequence reads: CASSLVSSGGELVF. The CDR3 nucleotides are TGTGCCAGCAGCTTAGTGTCTAGCGGCGGGGAGCTGGTTTTT. The full variable domain, in which reference TRBV7-9 and TRBJ2-2 provide the parts outside the CDR3, is DTGVSQNPRHKITKRGQNVTFRCDPISEHNRLYWYRQTLGQGPEFLTYFQNEAQLEKSRLLSDRFSAERPKGSFSTLEIQRTEQGDSAMYLCASSLVSSGGELVFGEGSRLTVL.

This clonotype was seen more than once but under ten times. The chain is built from TRBV4-1 and TRBJ1-6; D perhaps matches TRBD1 (5 bases). V was cut by 0 bases and J by 10 bases, with 7 bases left in between. This CDR3 region has 13 residues. Germline V gene sequence: CDR1 MGHRA, CDR2 YSYEKL. CDR3 DNA: TGCGCCAGCAGCCAAGAGTGGGGGTCACCCCTCCACTTT. Encoded protein: CASSQEWGSPLHF.

In this sample, this clonotype turned up many times. This rearrangement joins TRBV6-5 to TRBJ2-6; no definite D call. V dropped 6 bases and J dropped 2 bases, with 11 bases sitting between them. This CDR3 contains 15 residues. Germline V gene sequence: CDR1 MNHEY, CDR2 SVGAGI. The CDR3 DNA is TGTGCCAGCAGCCAAGGCCTCCCTGGGGCCAACGTCCTGACTTTC. As protein: CASSQGLPGANVLTF.

In this sample, this clonotype turned up a few times. V is TRBV7-8 and J is TRBJ2-7; 7 nucleotides align to TRBD2. Germline V CDR1 and CDR2: SGHVS, FQNEAQ. With 5 bases clipped from V and 1 base from J, the junction kept 11 bases outside the gene matches. This CDR3 has 16 amino acids. For the CDR3, the DNA is TGTGCCAGCAGCCCACCTTTCGGCGGGGGTTCCTACGAGCAGTACTTC. Translation: CASSPPFGGGSYEQYF. The whole variable domain, remainder taken from reference TRBV7-8 and TRBJ2-7, is GAGVSQSPRYKVAKRGQDVALRCDPISGHVSLFWYQQALGQGPEFLTYFQNEAQLDKSGLPSDRFFAERPEGSVSTLKIQRTQQEDSAVYLCASSPPFGGGSYEQYFGPGTRLTVT.

The rearrangement joins TRBV9 to TRBJ2-5, with D possibly called TRBD1 or TRBD2 (6 bases each). Trimming stripped 4 bases from V and 1 base from J, with 14 bases between. Germline CDR1 and CDR2: SGDLS and YYNGEE. This CDR3 is 15 amino acids long. CDR3 in DNA: TGTGCCAGCAGCACCCCCGGGGGCGGCCAAGAGACCCAGTACTTC. This gives the protein CASSTPGGGQETQYF.

This CDR3 is CSARAVSEQYF. The CDR3 coding sequence is TGCAGTGCTAGAGCGGTCTCCGAGCAGTACTTC. The chain uses TRBV20-1 and TRBJ2-7; D ambiguous. Germline lookup yields CDR1 DFQATT and CDR2 SNEGSKA (reference sequence). Between the trimmed V and J ends, which lost 1 base and 6 bases, there was a span of 7 bases. This CDR3 is 11 amino acids long.

This clonotype was found a few times. J is TRBJ1-2 and V is TRBV6-5; 10 bases align to TRBD1. With V trimmed by 4 bases and J by 6 bases, 8 bases remained unmatched. The CDR3 extends over 15 amino acids. Germline values: CDR1 MNHEY, CDR2 SVGAGI. As DNA, the CDR3 is TGTGCCAGCAGTTTGCGGACAGGGGGGAGTGATGGCTACACCTTC. Its translation: CASSLRTGGSDGYTF.

This clonotype is medium-sized by share. The rearrangement joins TRBV2 to TRBJ1-5; maybe TRBD1 (5 bases). In germline, CDR1 is SNHLY, CDR2 FYNNEI. Deletions cut 4 bases from V and 0 bases from J, with 10 bases between. This CDR3 has 15 amino acids. CDR3 bases: TGTGCCAGCAGTGGGTACAGGAATAGCAATCAGCCCCAGCATTTT. Translation: CASSGYRNSNQPQHF.

This clonotype was seen a few times. This chain links TRBV5-1 with TRBJ2-5, with 9 bases matching TRBD2. CDR1 is SGHRS, CDR2 YFSETQ, per germline. The CDR3 runs to 14 residues. With 5 bases clipped from V and 5 bases from J, the junction kept 7 bases outside the gene matches. The CDR3, as DNA: TGCGCCAGCAGGGGCGGGAGGGCCGAGGAGACCCAGTACTTC. It translates to CASRGGRAEETQYF.

This clonotype showed up just once. This sequence joins TRBV29-1 and TRBJ2-5; tentative D call: TRBD1 (7 bases). The CDR3 extends over 14 amino acids. Germline V CDR1 and CDR2: SQVTM, ANQGSEA. V lost 7 bases and J lost 5, with 20 bases in between. Here the CDR3 DNA reads TGCAGCGCTACGCTACAGGGGCTAGCGGAGACCCAGTACTTC. Its protein is CSATLQGLAETQYF. Looking up the rest from reference TRBV29-1 and TRBJ2-5 gives the full variable domain: SAVISQKPSRDICQRGTSLTIQCQVDSQVTMMFWYRQQPGQSLTLIATANQGSEATYESGFVIDKFPISRPNLTFSTLTVSNMSPEDSSIYLCSATLQGLAETQYFGPGTRLLVL.

This clonotype was counted a few times. This CDR3 is CASSQGGRGYEQYF. The CDR3 nucleotides read TGTGCCAGCAGCCAGGGGGGGAGAGGCTACGAGCAGTACTTC. This sequence joins TRBV9 and TRBJ2-7; possibly TRBD1 or TRBD2 for D (7 bases each). The V end lost 4 bases, the J end lost 3 bases, and 14 bases lay between the germline ends. This CDR3 has 14 amino acids. The germline gives CDR1 SGDLS, CDR2 YYNGEE.

This clonotype showed up just a few times. In nucleotides, the CDR3 is TGTGCCAGCAGCCACCCGGGACAGGGGGCAACCGGGGAGCTGTTTTTT. This encodes CASSHPGQGATGELFF. The genes are TRBV9 and TRBJ2-2; 12 positions agree with TRBD1. This CDR3 spans 16 amino acids. V was clipped by 4 bases and J by 5 bases; unmatched bases: 6. Germline CDR1 and CDR2: SGDLS and YYNGEE. Supplemented by reference TRBV9 and TRBJ2-2, the full variable domain reads DSGVTQTPKHLITATGQRVTLRCSPRSGDLSVYWYQQSLDQGLQFLIQYYNGEERAKGNILERFSAQQFPDLHSELNLSSLELGDSALYFCASSHPGQGATGELFFGEGSRLTVL.

The J gene is TRBJ1-5, the V gene TRBV9; tentative D call: TRBD1 (5 bases). This CDR3 has 14 amino acids. CDR1 is SGDLS, CDR2 YYNGEE, per germline. Deletions cut 4 bases from V and 8 bases from J, with 16 bases between. CDR3: CASSSNPGKKPQHF. CDR3 DNA sequence: TGTGCCAGCAGCTCTAACCCAGGGAAGAAGCCCCAGCATTTT. Drawing the rest from reference TRBV9 and TRBJ1-5, the complete variable domain is DSGVTQTPKHLITATGQRVTLRCSPRSGDLSVYWYQQSLDQGLQFLIQYYNGEERAKGNILERFSAQQFPDLHSELNLSSLELGDSALYFCASSSNPGKKPQHFGDGTRLSIL.

This clonotype has a count of ten or more. This rearrangement joins TRBV11-2 to TRBJ1-2; D might be TRBD1 (5 bases). CDR3 size: 14 residues. V dropped 7 bases and J dropped 0 bases, with 12 bases sitting between them. Germline V gives CDR1 SGHAT, CDR2 FQNNGV. CDR3 nucleotides: TGTGCCAGCACCTCGTCGACAGCTAACTATGGCTACACCTTC. This translates into CASTSSTANYGYTF.

This clonotype was counted once. The rearrangement joins TRBV14 to TRBJ2-2; 11 bases are shared with TRBD1. The germline CDR1 and CDR2 sequences are SGHDN and FVKESK. V lost 4 bases and J lost 6; bases outside the gene matches: 4. This CDR3 is 15 amino acids long. The CDR3 here is CASSRTGGAPGELFF. The CDR3, as DNA: TGTGCCAGCAGCCGGACAGGGGGCGCCCCCGGGGAGCTGTTTTTT. The whole variable domain, remainder taken from reference TRBV14 and TRBJ2-2, is EAGVTQFPSHSVIEKGQTVTLRCDPISGHDNLYWYRRVMGKEIKFLLHFVKESKQDESGMPNNRFLAERTGGTYSTLKVQPAELEDSGVYFCASSRTGGAPGELFFGEGSRLTVL.

V and J are TRBV7-2 and TRBJ1-1; 7 bases map to TRBD1. CDR3 length: 13 amino acids. Trimming cost V 4 bases and J 7 bases; bases outside gene matches: 6. From germline, CDR1 is SGHTA and CDR2 FQGNSA. The CDR3 is CASSSSGGSEAFF. In DNA, the CDR3 is TGTGCCAGCAGCTCATCAGGGGGGAGTGAAGCTTTCTTT.

The V gene is TRBV20-1, the J gene TRBJ2-7, with TRBD1 identical over 12 bases. CDR3 length equals 14 residues. The germline gives CDR1 DFQATT, CDR2 SNEGSKA (reference sequence). The V gene end was trimmed by 5 bases and the J gene end by 7 bases; junction bases not matched to a gene: 9. The CDR3 nucleotides read TGCAGTGCTGCGACCGGGACAGGGGGCGGTGAGCAGTACTTC. Protein sequence: CSAATGTGGGEQYF.

This clonotype was counted a few times. The CDR3 protein is CASSGGQITGELFF. CDR3 sequence (DNA): TGTGCCAGCAGCGGTGGACAGATCACCGGGGAGCTGTTTTTT. The rearrangement uses TRBV9 and TRBJ2-2; TRBD1 is a possible D gene (6 bases). Germline V gives CDR1 SGDLS, CDR2 YYNGEE. Trimming removed 3 bases at V and 4 bases at J, with 10 bases between. The CDR3 contains 14 residues.

This clonotype was observed many times. CDR3 DNA sequence: TGTGCCAGCAGCTTAGAAGGATTGCTCGGGGAGCTGTTTTTT. It is translated as CASSLEGLLGELFF. The J gene is TRBJ2-2, the V gene TRBV7-6; no clear D gene. The CDR3 is 14 amino acids. V lost 1 base to trimming and J lost 7 bases, with 10 bases between them. From germline, CDR1 is SGHVS and CDR2 FNYEAQ.

With respect to this clonotype: An end of the junction differs from the germline gene, which may be a read error. The rearrangement links TRBV7-9 to TRBJ1-4, with D possibly being TRBD1 (5 bases). Germline V gives CDR1 SEHNR, CDR2 FQNEAQ (reference sequence). The CDR3 totals 15 residues. The CDR3 DNA reads as TGCGCCAGCAGCCAAGGTCCGGGGCCATTTGAAAAACTGTTTTTT. Residues: CASSQGPGPFEKLFF.

This chain uses TRBV7-9 with TRBJ1-1, with unresolved D. In germline, CDR1 is SEHNR, CDR2 FQNEAQ (reference sequence). The ends were cut back, 5 bases at V and 7 bases at J, with 14 bases in the middle. The CDR3 has 13 amino acids. The CDR3 DNA is TGTGCCAGCAGCCGCGGGATGATGGGTGAAGCTTTCTTT. It encodes CASSRGMMGEAFF.

This clonotype has a count of ten or more. The genes are TRBV20-1 and TRBJ2-7; 8 nucleotides align to TRBD1. Trimming at V came to 2 bases and at J to 1 base, leaving 4 bases not matched to a gene. There are 14 residues in the CDR3. Germline V gene data show CDR1 as DFQATT and CDR2 as SNEGSKA (reference sequence). CDR3: CSARQGAKSYEQYF. CDR3 nucleotide sequence: TGCAGTGCTAGACAGGGGGCTAAGTCCTACGAGCAGTACTTC.

Notes on this clonotype: One junction end disagrees with the germline gene, perhaps due to a read error. The chain employs TRBV7-2 and TRBJ2-7, with D possibly being TRBD2 (5 bases). CDR3 length equals 14 residues. CDR1 and CDR2 (germline): SGHTA, FQGNSA. This CDR3 reads CASNLDGGFYEQYF. The CDR3 nucleotides read TGTGCCAGCAACTTAGATGGAGGTTTCTACGAGCAGTACTTC.

The rearrangement joins TRBV7-6 to TRBJ2-5, with TRBD2 identical over 8 bases. Germline CDR1 reads SGHVS; CDR2 reads FNYEAQ. The CDR3 spans 20 residues. V lost 6 bases, J lost 5 bases, and 26 bases stayed unmatched. CDR3 in DNA: TGTGCCAGCAGGCAGCTCAGCGTTACTGGGTTACTAGCGGAGGGGGAGACCCAGTACTTC. It yields the protein CASRQLSVTGLLAEGETQYF.

This clonotype was picked up a small number of times. The chain couples TRBV5-1 to TRBJ1-4; possibly TRBD1 for D (5 bases). The CDR3 runs 15 residues. CDR1 and CDR2 from the germline V gene are SGHRS and YFSETQ. V gave up 1 base and J gave up 4 bases, with 11 bases separating them. For the CDR3, the DNA is TGCGCCAGCAGCTTGCGGGGACGGGTTAATGAAAAACTGTTTTTT. Residues: CASSLRGRVNEKLFF.

In this sample, this clonotype turned up many times. A read error is possible here, since a much larger clone lies one base away. The chain combines TRBV6-5 with TRBJ1-1, with TRBD1 matching over 7 bases. V dropped 6 bases and J dropped 7; count of bases not matched to a gene: 2. The V gene's germline CDR1 is MNHEY and CDR2 SVGAGI. This CDR3 comprises 11 residues. The CDR3 region is CASSSGGEAFF. The DNA of the CDR3 is TGTGCCAGCAGCTCAGGGGGTGAAGCTTTCTTT.

V and J are TRBV20-1 and TRBJ2-7; 7 bases align to TRBD1. The ends lost 2 bases at V and 9 bases at J; junction bases unmatched: 16. The CDR3 loop spans 15 amino acids. CDR1 is DFQATT, CDR2 SNEGSKA, per germline (reference sequence). The DNA for the CDR3 is TGCAGTGCTAGATATTTTCTACGGCAGGGGGATCGGCAGTACTTC. Translation gives CSARYFLRQGDRQYF.